This TCR beta chain appears in the sequencing data of a study of T cells in narcolepsy. The wider study: Healthy controls were enrolled alongside patients with narcolepsy type 1 or type 2. Findings and caveats of the study: Blood of same and different patients, but not healthy controls, reportedly held recurring autoreactive clonotypes.

This clone was counted once. The target antigen is unknown. Sequencing used immunoSEQ multiplex PCR; TCRdb keeps in-frame clones, though not all of them. The profile shows around 30,000 clones, around 80% of them singletons. The TCR comes from a human donor with narcolepsy. The sample taken for sequencing was CD45RA- memory CD4+ T cells from PBMCs.

The CDR3: CASSPLDPNYEQYF. In DNA form, the CDR3 reads TGCGCCAGCAGCCCGCTGGACCCCAACTACGAGCAGTACTTC. This rearrangement joins TRBV5-1 to TRBJ2-7; D is uncertain. With 4 bases removed from V and 3 bases from J, the gap between germline ends came to 14 bases. CDR1 and CDR2 (germline): SGHRS, YFSETQ. There are 14 residues in the CDR3.